The T cell receptor (beta chain) described here comes from a study of shared clonotypes between healthy human individuals. Regarding the study as a whole: Across a handful of donors, naive CD4 shared about 5%, naive CD8 around 3.5%, memory CD4 roughly 2.5%, memory CD8 0.4% to 0.5%.

It was across several immunoSEQ plates that each subset's genomic DNA was evenly split. Clones were sequenced by immunoSEQ multiplex PCR, and TCRdb holds only the in-frame ones, with some missing. This table holds about 2.5 million clones, under 95% found once. Every donor was a Caucasian adult from Nashville, Tennessee. It was into CD45RA+ naive and CD45RA-negative memory subsets that the CD4+ cells were split. On this clone itself: The target antigen is unknown.

This CDR3 is built from 11 residues. V was shortened by 7 bases and J by 4 bases, with 10 bases between the two germline ends. Germline V CDR1 and CDR2: DFQATT, SNEGSKA (reference sequence). The rearrangement joins TRBV20-1 to TRBJ1-1; D uncertain. Material: naive CD4+ T cells from PBMCs. This sample's subset: CD45RA+ positively selected. This sequence originates from a man younger than 30 in good health. Some clones in this sample may be carry-over from other donors' samples. The CDR3 region has the DNA TGCAGTGATATAGACCTCACTGAAGCTTTCTTT. Its translation: CSDIDLTEAFF.